Below, 6 T cell receptor beta chains from the same sample are listed, as sequenced in a study of blood T cell repertoires in COVID-19. Profiling relied on immunoSEQ multiplex PCR, and the TCRdb table lists in-frame clones only, not all of them. Here the sample spans 90,000 to 140,000 clones, roughly 80% being singletons. The sample comprised peripheral blood. The receptors shown here come from a woman aged 80 or older with acute or convalescent COVID-19.

This chain uses TRBV5-1 with TRBJ2-7; 11 bases match TRBD2. The germline gives CDR1 SGHRS, CDR2 YFSETQ. The CDR3 spans 15 residues. J lost 5 bases, V lost 1 base, and 5 bases had no gene match. CDR3 sequence (DNA): TGCGCCAGCAGCTTGACTAGCGGGAGATCCCACGAGCAGTACTTC. It yields the protein CASSLTSGRSHEQYF.

The table lists this clone with a count of one. The chain links TRBV28 to TRBJ1-1; TRBD1 agrees at 8 bases. Germline V gene data show CDR1 as MDHEN and CDR2 as SYDVKM. CDR3 length: 16 amino acids. Trimming removed 4 bases from V and 6 bases from J; junction bases left unmatched: 13. CDR3 sequence: CASSSTGQGWRAEAFF. The CDR3 coding sequence is TGTGCCAGCAGTTCCACCGGACAGGGTTGGAGGGCTGAAGCTTTCTTT.

The chain couples TRBV10-3 to TRBJ2-7; D might be TRBD2 (5 bases). Trimming stripped 2 bases from V and 7 bases from J, with 9 bases between. The CDR3 length is 12 residues. Germline V gene lookup returns CDR1 ENHRY and CDR2 SYGVKD. The CDR3 DNA sequence: TGTGCCATCAGTGAGCCTGGCGGGGAGCAGTACGTC. Protein product: CAISEPGGEQYV.

V gene TRBV29-1 combines with J gene TRBJ2-7; D possibly corresponds to TRBD1 (6 bases). The CDR3 length is 13 residues. From germline, CDR1 is SQVTM and CDR2 ANQGSEA. Deletions cut 4 bases from V and 6 bases from J, with 16 bases between. The CDR3 sequence: CSVARQGLGEQYF. The CDR3 region has the DNA TGCAGCGTTGCACGGCAGGGGCTCGGCGAGCAGTACTTC.

This clone is a singleton in its sample. The CDR3: CASSQVRQGENTIYF. CDR3 nucleotides: TGCGCCAGCAGCCAAGTCCGACAGGGGGAGAACACCATATATTTT. V and J are TRBV4-1 and TRBJ1-3; 9 bases line up with TRBD1. With 1 base clipped from V and 7 bases from J, the junction kept 5 bases outside the gene matches. The CDR3 runs to 15 residues. Germline assignment: CDR1 MGHRA and CDR2 YSYEKL.

The rearrangement uses TRBV12-3 or TRBV12-4 and TRBJ2-5; the match to TRBD2 covers 8 bases. The CDR3 has 13 amino acids. Trimming took 2 bases from V and 5 from J; bases not matched to a gene: 1. The DNA of the CDR3 is TGTGCCAGCAGTTTAACGGGGGGGGAGACCCAGTACTTC. Its translation is CASSLTGGETQYF.